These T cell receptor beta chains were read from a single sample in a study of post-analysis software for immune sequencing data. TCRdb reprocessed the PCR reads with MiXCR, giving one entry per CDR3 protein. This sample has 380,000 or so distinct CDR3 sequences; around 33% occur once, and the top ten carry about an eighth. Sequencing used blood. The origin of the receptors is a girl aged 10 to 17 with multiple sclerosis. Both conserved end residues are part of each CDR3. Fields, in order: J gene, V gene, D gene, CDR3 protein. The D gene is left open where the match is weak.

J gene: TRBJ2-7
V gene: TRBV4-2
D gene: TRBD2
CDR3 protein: CASSQVLANSPEQYF

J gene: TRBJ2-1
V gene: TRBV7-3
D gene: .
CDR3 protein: CASRTGTSVYNEQFF

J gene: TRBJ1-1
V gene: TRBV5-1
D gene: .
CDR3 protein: CASSFQGRMRDTEAFF

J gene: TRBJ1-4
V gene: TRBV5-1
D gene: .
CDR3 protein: CASSLQANEKLFF

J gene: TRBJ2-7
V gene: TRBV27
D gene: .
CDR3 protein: CASSPGIGEQYF

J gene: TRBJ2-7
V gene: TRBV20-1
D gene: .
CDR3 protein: CSAQEPETLYF

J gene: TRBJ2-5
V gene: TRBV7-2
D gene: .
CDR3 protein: CASSLELVGETQYF

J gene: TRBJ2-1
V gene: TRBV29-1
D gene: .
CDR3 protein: CSVDTGLDEQFF

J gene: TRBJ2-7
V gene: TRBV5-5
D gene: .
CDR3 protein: CASSLVPLGRVYEQYF

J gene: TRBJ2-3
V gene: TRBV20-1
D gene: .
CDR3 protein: CSDLRSIAPDTQYF

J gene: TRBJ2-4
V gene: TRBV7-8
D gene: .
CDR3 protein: CASSTNMPGSKNIQYF

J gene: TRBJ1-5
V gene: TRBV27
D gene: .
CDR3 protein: CASTLSLVPHRNQPQHF

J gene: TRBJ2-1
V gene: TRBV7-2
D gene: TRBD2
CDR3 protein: CASSLARGGPRYNEQFF

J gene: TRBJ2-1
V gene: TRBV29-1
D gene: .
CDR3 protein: CSVADSPGVYNEQFF

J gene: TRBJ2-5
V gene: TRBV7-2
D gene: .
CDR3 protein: CASSLARIGETQYF

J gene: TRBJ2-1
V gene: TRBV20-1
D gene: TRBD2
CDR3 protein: CSARDPTSGGNNEQFF

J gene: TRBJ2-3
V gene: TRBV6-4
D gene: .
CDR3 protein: CASSDSPSGTDTQYF

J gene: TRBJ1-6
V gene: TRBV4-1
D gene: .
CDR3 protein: CASSPLFDPGHVNSPLHF

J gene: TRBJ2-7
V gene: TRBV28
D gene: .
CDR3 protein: CASSLSPGRMNEQYF

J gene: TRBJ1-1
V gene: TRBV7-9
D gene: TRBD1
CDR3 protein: CASRATGDTEAFF

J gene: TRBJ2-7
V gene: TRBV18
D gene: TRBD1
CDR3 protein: CASSVTDRAYEQYF

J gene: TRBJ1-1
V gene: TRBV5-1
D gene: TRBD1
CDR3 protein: CASSWGTANTEAFF

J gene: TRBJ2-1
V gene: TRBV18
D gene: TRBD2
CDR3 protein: CASSPRAGGPNNEQFF

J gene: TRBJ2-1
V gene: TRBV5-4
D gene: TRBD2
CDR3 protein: CASSRESGGPRNEQFF

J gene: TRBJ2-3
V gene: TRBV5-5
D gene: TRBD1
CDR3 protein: CASSLGDRGNTDTQYF

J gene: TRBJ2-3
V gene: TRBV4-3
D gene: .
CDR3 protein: CASSARFTDTQYF

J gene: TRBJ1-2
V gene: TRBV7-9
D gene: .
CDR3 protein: CASSLPLTVNYGYTF

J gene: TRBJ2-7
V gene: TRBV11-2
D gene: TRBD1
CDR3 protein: CASSYPRDRSSYEQYF

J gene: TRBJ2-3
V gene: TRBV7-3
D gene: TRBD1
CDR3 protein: CASSLMRAGKGATDTQYF

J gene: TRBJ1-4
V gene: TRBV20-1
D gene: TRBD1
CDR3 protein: CSASDRDDSTNEKLFF

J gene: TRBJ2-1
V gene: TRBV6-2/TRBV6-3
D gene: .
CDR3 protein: CATFEGIYNEQFF

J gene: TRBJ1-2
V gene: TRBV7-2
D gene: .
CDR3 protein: CASSRRAGAGYTF

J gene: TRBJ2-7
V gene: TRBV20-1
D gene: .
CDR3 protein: CSVRDEKGTYEQYF

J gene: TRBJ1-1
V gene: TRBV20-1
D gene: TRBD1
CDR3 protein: CSARTGRWNTEAFF

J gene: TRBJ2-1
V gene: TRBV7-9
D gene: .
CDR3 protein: CASSLVPEKYNEQFF

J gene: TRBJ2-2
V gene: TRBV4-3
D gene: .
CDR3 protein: CASSQDRRQGNTGELFF

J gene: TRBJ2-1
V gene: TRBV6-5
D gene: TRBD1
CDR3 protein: CASSYTRTGVRDEQFF

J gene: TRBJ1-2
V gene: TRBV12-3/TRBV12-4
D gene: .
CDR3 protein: CASSFAEQLGGYTF

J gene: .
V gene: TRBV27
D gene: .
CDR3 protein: CASSPWTGGATYEQYF

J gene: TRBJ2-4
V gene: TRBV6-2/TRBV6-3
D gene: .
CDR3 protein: CASSGAVWKPENIQYF

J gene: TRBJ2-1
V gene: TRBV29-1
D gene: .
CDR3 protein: CSVERVGPNNGQFF

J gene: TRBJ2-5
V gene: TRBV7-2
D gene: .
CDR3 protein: CASSLASGPETQYF

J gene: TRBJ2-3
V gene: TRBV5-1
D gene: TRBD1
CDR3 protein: CASRTGTGATDTQYF

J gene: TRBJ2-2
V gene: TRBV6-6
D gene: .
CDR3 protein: CASSYSISISGELFF

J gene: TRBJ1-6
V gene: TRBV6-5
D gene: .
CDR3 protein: CASSYSGADPYNSPLHF

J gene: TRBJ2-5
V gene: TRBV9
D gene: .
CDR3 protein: CASSVETGETQYF

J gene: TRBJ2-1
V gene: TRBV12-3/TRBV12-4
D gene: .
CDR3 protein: CASSFRGIEQFF

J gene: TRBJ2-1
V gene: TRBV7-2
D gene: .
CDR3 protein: CASTRDGAYNEQFF

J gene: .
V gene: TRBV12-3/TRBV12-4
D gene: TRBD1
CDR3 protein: CASSLGSGGGHEQYF

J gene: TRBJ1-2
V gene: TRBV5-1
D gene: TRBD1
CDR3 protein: CASSGTAIGYTF